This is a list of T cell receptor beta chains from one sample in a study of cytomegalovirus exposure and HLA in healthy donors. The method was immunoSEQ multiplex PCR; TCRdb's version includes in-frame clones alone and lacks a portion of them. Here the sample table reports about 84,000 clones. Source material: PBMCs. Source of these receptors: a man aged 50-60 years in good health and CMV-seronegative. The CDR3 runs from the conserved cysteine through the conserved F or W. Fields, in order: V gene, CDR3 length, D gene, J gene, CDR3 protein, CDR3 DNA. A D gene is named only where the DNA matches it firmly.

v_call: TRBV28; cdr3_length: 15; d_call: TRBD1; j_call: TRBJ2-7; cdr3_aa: CASRIRGQGALEQYF; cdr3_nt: TGTGCCAGCAGGATTAGGGGACAGGGGGCTCTCGAGCAGTACTTC
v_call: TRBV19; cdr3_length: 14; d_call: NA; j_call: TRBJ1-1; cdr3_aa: CASSIVRGGTEAFF; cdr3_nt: TGTGCCAGTAGTATAGTAAGGGGTGGGACTGAAGCTTTCTTT
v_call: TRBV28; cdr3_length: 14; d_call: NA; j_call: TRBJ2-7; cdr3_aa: CASSSTGTRYEQYF; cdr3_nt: TGTGCCAGCAGCTCAACAGGGACCCGCTACGAGCAGTACTTC
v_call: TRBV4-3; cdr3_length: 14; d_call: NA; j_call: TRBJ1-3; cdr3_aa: CASSQDTGINTIYF; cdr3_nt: TGCGCCAGCAGCCAAGATACGGGGATCAACACCATATATTTT
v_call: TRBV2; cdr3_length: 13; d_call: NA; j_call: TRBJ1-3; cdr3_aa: CASRVRAPNTIYF; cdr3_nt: TGTGCCAGCAGGGTGCGTGCACCGAACACCATATATTTT
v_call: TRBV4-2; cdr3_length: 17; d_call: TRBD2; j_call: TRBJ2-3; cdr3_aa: CASSQDLAGALTDTQYF; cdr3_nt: TGTGCCAGCAGCCAAGATCTAGCGGGGGCACTCACAGATACGCAGTATTTT
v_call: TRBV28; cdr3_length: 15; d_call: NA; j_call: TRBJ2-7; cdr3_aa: CASSLGGGGWHEQYF; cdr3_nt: TGTGCCAGCAGTTTAGGTGGGGGGGGCTGGCACGAGCAGTACTTC
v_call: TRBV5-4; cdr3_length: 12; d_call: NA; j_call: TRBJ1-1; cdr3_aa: CASSEQGSEAFF; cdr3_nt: TGTGCCAGCAGCGAACAGGGATCTGAAGCTTTCTTT
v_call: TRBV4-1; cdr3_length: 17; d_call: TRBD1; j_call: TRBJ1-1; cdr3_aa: CASSQSRDRGLNTEAFF; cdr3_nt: TGCGCCAGCAGCCAATCTCGGGACAGGGGCCTTAACACTGAAGCTTTCTTT
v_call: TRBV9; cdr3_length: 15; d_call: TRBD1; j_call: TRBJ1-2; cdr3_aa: CASSAAGTGIYGYTF; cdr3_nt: TGTGCCAGCAGCGCCGCCGGGACAGGCATCTATGGCTACACCTTC
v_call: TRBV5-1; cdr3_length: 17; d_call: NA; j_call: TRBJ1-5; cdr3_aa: CASSPGTSSLDNQPQHF; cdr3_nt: TGCGCCAGCAGCCCCGGGACAAGCAGCCTAGACAATCAGCCCCAGCATTTT
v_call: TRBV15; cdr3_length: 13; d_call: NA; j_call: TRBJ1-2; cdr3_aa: CATSNRNAYGYTF; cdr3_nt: TGTGCCACCAGTAACAGGAATGCCTATGGCTACACCTTC
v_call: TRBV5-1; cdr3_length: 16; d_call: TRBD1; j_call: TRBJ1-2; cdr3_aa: CASTPGQGGPVYGYTF; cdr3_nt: TGCGCCAGCACCCCGGGACAGGGCGGGCCTGTCTATGGCTACACCTTC
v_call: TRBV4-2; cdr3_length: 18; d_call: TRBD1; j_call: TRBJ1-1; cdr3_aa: CASSPQGGGDRQNTEAFF; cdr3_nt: TGTGCCAGCAGCCCTCAGGGGGGCGGGGACAGACAGAACACTGAAGCTTTCTTT
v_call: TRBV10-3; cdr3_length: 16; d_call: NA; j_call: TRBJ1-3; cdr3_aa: CAISRSTVYSGNTIYF; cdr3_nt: TGTGCCATCAGTCGATCGACAGTCTACTCTGGAAACACCATATATTTT
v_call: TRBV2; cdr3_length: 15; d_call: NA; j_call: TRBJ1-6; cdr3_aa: CASSEVGQINSPLHF; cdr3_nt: TGTGCCAGCAGTGAAGTAGGACAGATTAATTCACCCCTCCACTTT
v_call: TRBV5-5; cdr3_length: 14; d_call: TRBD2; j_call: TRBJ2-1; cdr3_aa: CASSYRDYYNEQFF; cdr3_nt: TGTGCCAGCAGCTACCGGGACTATTACAATGAGCAGTTCTTC
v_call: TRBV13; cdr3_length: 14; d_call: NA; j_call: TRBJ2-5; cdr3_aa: CASSSMDSQETQYF; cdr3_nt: TGTGCCAGCAGCTCGATGGACTCGCAAGAGACCCAGTACTTC